Only one count was recorded for the clone carrying this T cell receptor beta chain. Its cognate antigen is unknown. The data originate from a study of OX40 agonist ivuxolimab in advanced cancers. The CDR3 is made up of 15 amino acids. Germline V lookup: CDR1 LGHNA, CDR2 YNFKEQ. The trim removed 0 bases at V and 7 bases at J, leaving 6 bases unmatched. Clones were sequenced by immunoSEQ multiplex PCR, and TCRdb holds only the in-frame ones, with some missing. The profile shows 90,000 or so clones, roughly 90% of them singletons. Study findings and constraints: In general, CD8+ T cells held more expanded clones than CD4+ did, on average. Partly responding patients at 0.1-3.0 mg/kg showed some of the smallest clonal expansion.

The material sequenced was CD4+ or CD8+ T cells sorted from blood, taken in a trial of the OX40 agonist ivuxolimab. This chain connects TRBV4-2 to TRBJ2-7, with 10 nucleotides matching TRBD2. The receptor comes from an adult with an advanced solid tumor such as melanoma, head and neck, liver or kidney cancer. CDR3 coding DNA: TGTGCCAGCAGCCAAGAGCTAGCGGGAGTTCGGGAGCAGTACTTC. As protein: CASSQELAGVREQYF.